These T cell receptor beta chains were read from a single sample in a study of blood T cell repertoires in COVID-19. Clones were read by immunoSEQ multiplex PCR, and TCRdb kept only the in-frame ones, dropping some. The table lists about 170,000 clones, about 88% of them singletons. The sequencing input was peripheral blood. These receptors originate from a woman of 80 years or more in a cohort sampled during active or convalescent COVID-19. Both conserved end residues are part of each CDR3. Fields, in order: D gene, V gene, clone size, J gene, CDR3 protein, CDR3 DNA. A D gene is named only where the DNA matches it firmly. Size is omitted from some rows. Given values are once, few, many or a class for expanded clones.

TRBD1	TRBV5-3	-	TRBJ1-1	CARSLAGTENTEAFF	TGTGCCAGAAGCTTGGCCGGGACAGAGAACACTGAAGCTTTCTTT
-	TRBV28	few	TRBJ2-7	CASSPRQRIRTKQYF	TGTGCCAGCAGTCCTCGACAGCGCATACGTACAAAGCAGTACTTC
-	TRBV20-1	-	TRBJ2-5	CSARLQETQYF	TGCAGTGCTAGACTGCAAGAGACCCAGTACTTC
TRBD1	TRBV9	-	TRBJ1-1	CASSEGDRGNTEAFF	TGTGCCAGCAGCGAGGGGGACAGGGGGAACACTGAAGCTTTCTTT
TRBD1	TRBV30	-	TRBJ1-1	CAWTGLDRGNTEAFF	TGTGCCTGGACTGGTTTGGACAGGGGGAACACTGAAGCTTTCTTT
TRBD1	TRBV27	-	TRBJ1-5	CASSRTGPLTKTNQPQHF	TGTGCCAGCAGCCGGACAGGGCCACTGACCAAGACAAATCAGCCCCAGCATTTT
-	TRBV19	-	TRBJ2-6	CASTGGPLWANVLTF	TGTGCCAGTACAGGAGGCCCCCTCTGGGCCAACGTCCTGACTTTC
TRBD1	TRBV27	-	TRBJ2-7	CASRDRDYEQYF	TGTGCCAGCCGGGACAGGGACTACGAGCAGTACTTC
-	TRBV18	few	TRBJ1-6	CASSPPVGSSPLHF	TGTGCCAGCTCACCACCCGTCGGGAGTTCACCCCTCCACTTT
-	TRBV3-1/TRBV3-2	-	TRBJ1-6	CASSQVFGGSYNSPLHF	TGTGCCAGCAGCCAAGTATTCGGGGGTTCCTATAATTCACCCCTCCACTTT